The rows below give T cell receptor beta chains drawn from one sample of a study of long-term antiretroviral therapy in people with HIV. Libraries were prepared by immunoSEQ multiplex PCR; TCRdb keeps only in-frame clonotypes and omits some of them. The sample yields fewer than 40,000 clones, about nine tenths seen once. This sample comprised unsorted PBMCs, obtained 1.2 years after starting antiretroviral therapy. Receptors were obtained from a woman in her forties or fifties with HIV. Each CDR3 is given with its conserved first and last residue. Fields, in order: J gene, V gene, CDR3 protein.

J: TRBJ2-3
V: TRBV7-2
CDR3: CASSLAHFSPTDTQYF

J: TRBJ2-7
V: TRBV11-2
CDR3: CASSSGQGAYEQYF

J: TRBJ2-7
V: TRBV12-5
CDR3: CASGRDGEYF

J: TRBJ2-3
V: TRBV7-3
CDR3: CASRGTDTQYF

J: TRBJ1-1
V: TRBV29-1
CDR3: CSVETPTGMNTEAFF

J: TRBJ2-5
V: TRBV11-1
CDR3: CASSAQQGRQETQYF

J: TRBJ2-1
V: TRBV7-8
CDR3: CASSREVLGTIYNEQFF

J: TRBJ1-5
V: TRBV6-1
CDR3: CASRTGGIGNQPQHF

J: TRBJ2-3
V: TRBV5-4
CDR3: CASSSGTRGLTDTQYF

J: TRBJ2-7
V: TRBV13
CDR3: CASSLGAGGNEQYF

J: TRBJ1-2
V: TRBV4-3
CDR3: CASSQDRGQGDGYTF

J: TRBJ1-1
V: TRBV4-1
CDR3: CASSQYGQMGNTEAFF

J: TRBJ2-2
V: TRBV19
CDR3: CASKRDSANTGELFF

J: TRBJ2-3
V: TRBV5-1
CDR3: CASSFLYSGGSSSTDTQYF

J: TRBJ2-4
V: TRBV27
CDR3: CASSLTSEFRVNIQYF

J: TRBJ1-1
V: TRBV6-6
CDR3: CASSIQGSRTEAFF

J: TRBJ2-5
V: TRBV2
CDR3: CARGRGGGSGETQYF

J: TRBJ2-3
V: TRBV29-1
CDR3: CSVRGLDISTDTQYF